These 27 T cell receptor beta chains share one sample of origin, sequenced in a study of cytomegalovirus exposure and HLA in healthy donors. PCR used 60 Vbeta primers and 13 Jbeta primers. Clones were read by immunoSEQ multiplex PCR, and TCRdb kept only the in-frame ones, dropping some. The repertoire includes approximately 150,000 clones, around two thirds of them detected once, and 1.5% to 2% sits in the top ten. The sample taken for sequencing was PBMCs. The origin of the receptors is a young woman in good health and CMV-seronegative.

This chain connects TRBV6-1 to TRBJ1-2; no reliable D call. Trimming stripped 1 base from V and 12 bases from J, with 21 bases between. Germline V gene sequence: CDR1 MNHNS, CDR2 SASEGT. The CDR3 is 15 amino acids. The CDR3 protein is CASSEVAGPLSGHTF. CDR3 nucleotides: TGTGCCAGCAGTGAAGTCGCCGGACCCCTTAGCGGCCACACCTTC.

In its sample, this clone was seen a few times. This chain connects TRBV15 to TRBJ2-1, with D unclear. Germline V gene sequence: CDR1 LNHNV, CDR2 YYDKDF (reference sequence). Trimming took 1 base from V and 4 from J, leaving 11 bases between them. The CDR3 covers 15 residues. CDR3 coding DNA: TGTGCCACCAGCAGAGTGGTACTCGTTTACAATGAGCAGTTCTTC. Residues: CATSRVVLVYNEQFF.

The rearrangement joins TRBV5-1 to TRBJ1-5; the D is unclear. Trimming took 5 bases from V and 0 from J, leaving 6 bases between them. The CDR3 spans 13 residues. CDR1 is SGHRS, CDR2 YFSETQ, per germline. The CDR3 region has the DNA TGCGCCAGCAGGGCCGATAGCAATCAGCCCCAGCATTTT. This translates into CASRADSNQPQHF.

This chain links TRBV7-2 with TRBJ2-3; 11 bases align to TRBD2. The CDR3 totals 13 residues. J lost 5 bases, V lost 6 bases, and 1 base had no gene match. Germline assignment: CDR1 SGHTA and CDR2 FQGNSA. The CDR3 DNA sequence: TGTGCCAGCAGACTAGCGGGAGAAGATACGCAGTATTTT. It codes for CASRLAGEDTQYF.

The chain combines TRBV7-2 with TRBJ2-1, with a weak D call TRBD2 (6 bases). Germline CDR1 and CDR2: SGHTA and FQGNSA. V shed 8 bases and J shed 0 bases, with 14 bases lying between them. The CDR3 loop spans 15 amino acids. The DNA of the CDR3 is TGTGCCAGCGCGGAGGGGAGCGGCTCCTACAATGAGCAGTTCTTC. This encodes CASAEGSGSYNEQFF.

The table lists this clone with a few counts. The chain has TRBV29-1 and TRBJ2-3; D might be TRBD1 (6 bases). Looked up from germline, CDR1 is SQVTM and CDR2 is ANQGSEA. CDR3 length: 15 residues. Trimming stripped 6 bases from V and 0 bases from J, with 16 bases between. CDR3 DNA: TGCAGCGTCCTAGGACAGACGCTAAGCACAGATACGCAGTATTTT. Translating it yields CSVLGQTLSTDTQYF.

The V call is TRBV27, the J call TRBJ2-5; 13 positions match TRBD2. V lost 2 bases to trimming and J lost 3 bases; unmatched junction nucleotides: 6. CDR3 size: 17 residues. The germline CDR1 and CDR2 sequences are MNHEY and SMNVEV (reference sequence). The CDR3 spells CASSLGRGLAGKETQYF. In DNA form, the CDR3 reads TGTGCCAGCAGTTTAGGGCGGGGACTAGCGGGGAAAGAGACCCAGTACTTC.

A single count supports this clone. The V call is TRBV9, the J call TRBJ2-7; D uncertain. Germline values: CDR1 SGDLS, CDR2 YYNGEE. V lost 0 bases and J lost 4, with 11 bases in between. CDR3 length: 14 amino acids. The CDR3 DNA follows: TGTGCCAGCAGCGTAGGCGGTCGGGTATACGAGCAGTACGTC. This translates into CASSVGGRVYEQYV.

The chain carries TRBV15 and TRBJ1-2; 7 bases map to TRBD1. The CDR3 sequence is 14 residues long. V was clipped by 5 bases and J by 5 bases; unmatched bases: 8. The germline V gene has CDR1 LNHNV and CDR2 YYDKDF (reference sequence). In DNA, the CDR3 is TGTGCCACCAGCCCCCTAGGGACAGCATATGGCTACACCTTC. Encoded protein: CATSPLGTAYGYTF.

The gene calls are TRBV5-4 and TRBJ1-1; 7 bases map to TRBD1. J gave up 4 bases and V 0 bases, and 3 bases lay outside the gene matches. The CDR3 runs 14 residues. In germline, CDR1 is SGHNT, CDR2 YYREEE (reference sequence). Written as DNA, the CDR3 is TGTGCCAGCAGCTTGGCCCAGGGGGTCACTGAAGCTTTCTTT. Translation: CASSLAQGVTEAFF.

The chain has TRBV29-1 and TRBJ2-1; 10 bases match TRBD1. V dropped 7 bases and J dropped 10; count of bases not matched to a gene: 10. Per germline, CDR1 SQVTM and CDR2 ANQGSEA. CDR3 size: 13 residues. CDR3 bases: TGCAGCGGGACAGGGGGAGCCTCGCGGGAGCAGTTCTTC. It yields the protein CSGTGGASREQFF.

The chain carries TRBV6-4 and TRBJ2-7, with TRBD2 as a possible D gene (6 bases). CDR1 MRHNA and CDR2 SNTAGT come from the germline V gene. V lost 0 bases, J lost 3 bases, and 12 bases lay in between. The CDR3 covers 15 residues. Here the CDR3 reads CASSDSGGGHYEQYV. The CDR3 nucleotides read TGTGCCAGCAGTGACTCGGGGGGAGGACACTACGAGCAGTACGTC.

The sample holds a few counts of this clone. The V call is TRBV11-3, the J call TRBJ2-1; 13 nucleotides align to TRBD2. Germline CDR1 and CDR2: SGHNT and YENEEA. This CDR3 contains 13 residues. The V segment lost 5 bases and the J segment 13 bases; nucleotides outside the gene matches: 5. The CDR3 nucleotides read TGTGCCAGCAGCGAGGGACTAGCGGGGAGCCAGTTCTTC. As protein: CASSEGLAGSQFF.

V and J are TRBV11-3 and TRBJ1-2, with TRBD1 as a possible D gene (6 bases). Germline loops: CDR1 SGHNT, CDR2 YENEEA. V lost 1 base and J 7 bases, leaving 25 bases between the germline ends. The CDR3 is 18 residues long. CDR3 DNA: TGTGCCAGCAGCTTAGGATCCGGGACAACCACTTTCGGCGGTGGCTACACCTTC. Encoded protein: CASSLGSGTTTFGGGYTF.

This rearrangement joins TRBV19 to TRBJ2-2; 9 nucleotides align to TRBD1. From germline, CDR1 is LNHDA and CDR2 SQIVND (reference sequence). The V and J ends lost 9 bases and 1 base, in that order; junction bases with no gene match: 3. This CDR3 has 14 amino acids. CDR3 residues: CASRQGVNTGELFF. CDR3 bases: TGTGCCAGCAGACAGGGGGTGAACACCGGGGAGCTGTTTTTT.

The chain recombines TRBV18 with TRBJ1-4; D might be TRBD1 (5 bases). V was trimmed by 1 base and J by 3 bases, leaving 9 bases between them. This CDR3 is 15 amino acids long. From germline, CDR1 is KGHSH and CDR2 LQKENI. This CDR3 reads CASSPQGWANEKLFF. DNA of the CDR3: TGTGCCAGCTCACCACAGGGGTGGGCTAATGAAAAACTGTTTTTT.

The chain uses TRBV7-3 and TRBJ1-6, with 8 bases lining up with TRBD1. Germline CDR1 and CDR2: SGHTA and FQGTGA. With 3 bases clipped from V and 13 bases from J, the junction kept 8 bases outside the gene matches. This CDR3 is 14 amino acids long. In DNA, the CDR3 is TGTGCCAGCAGCTTTCAAGGACAGGGTTCCCCCCTCCACTTT. The encoded protein is CASSFQGQGSPLHF.

V usage is TRBV9 and J usage is TRBJ2-6; D possibly corresponds to TRBD1 (5 bases). The V end was cut by 4 bases, the J end by 2 bases, with 10 bases between. Germline values: CDR1 SGDLS, CDR2 YYNGEE. The CDR3 consists of 15 residues. CDR3 DNA: TGTGCCAGCAGCCCGACAGAGACTGGGGCCAACGTCCTGACTTTC. Residues: CASSPTETGANVLTF.

This clone occurred a few times. The CDR3 DNA reads TGTGCCAGCAGCGTGGACAGGGGGCTTTATGAAGCTTTCTTT. Protein product: CASSVDRGLYEAFF. The V gene is TRBV5-4, the J gene TRBJ1-1, with TRBD1 identical over 11 bases. V was pared by 4 bases and J by 7 bases, with 6 bases of the junction left unmatched. From germline, CDR1 is SGHNT and CDR2 YYREEE (reference sequence). This CDR3 contains 14 residues.

V usage is TRBV4-3 and J usage is TRBJ2-5; TRBD1 matches at 10 bases. The CDR3 runs 14 residues. Germline trimming cut 4 bases from V and 4 bases from J; bases unmatched to any gene: 3. Looked up from germline, CDR1 is LGHNA and CDR2 is YSLEER. CDR3 region: CASSRDRGPETQYF. Here the CDR3 DNA reads TGCGCCAGCAGCCGAGACAGGGGGCCAGAGACCCAGTACTTC.

This clone occurred a few times. The chain is built from TRBV6-4 and TRBJ1-6; D gene uncertain. Germline V gene data show CDR1 as MRHNA and CDR2 as SNTAGT. The CDR3 is 14 amino acids. V was shortened by 5 bases and J by 1 base, with 6 bases between the two germline ends. The CDR3 here is CASSLESYNSPLHF. As DNA, the CDR3 is TGTGCCAGCAGTCTTGAGTCCTATAATTCACCCCTCCACTTT.

The V and J genes are TRBV4-3 and TRBJ2-1, with 7 bases that match TRBD2. V gave up 0 bases and J gave up 2 bases; unmatched junction bases: 4. Germline V gene data show CDR1 as LGHNA and CDR2 as YSLEER. The CDR3 is made up of 16 amino acids. In nucleotides, the CDR3 is TGCGCCAGCAGCCAAGATGGGGGGGGACCCTACAATGAGCAGTTCTTC. This sequence encodes CASSQDGGGPYNEQFF.

This chain uses TRBV2 with TRBJ2-1; D uncertain. The CDR3 extends over 12 amino acids. With 2 bases removed from V and 10 bases from J, the gap between germline ends came to 9 bases. In germline, CDR1 is SNHLY, CDR2 FYNNEI. The CDR3 here is CASSENFGEQFF. The CDR3 DNA is TGTGCCAGCAGTGAAAATTTCGGGGAGCAGTTCTTC.

The chain links TRBV19 to TRBJ1-2, with 8 bases aligning to TRBD1. The CDR3 is 13 amino acids. Per germline, CDR1 LNHDA and CDR2 SQIVND (reference sequence). V lost 7 bases and J lost 7; bases outside the gene matches: 8. The chain's CDR3 is CASTPDRVRGYTF. For the CDR3, the DNA is TGTGCCAGTACCCCGGACAGGGTCCGTGGCTACACCTTC.

This clone was detected only once. This chain uses TRBV10-3 with TRBJ2-2, with D maybe TRBD2 (6 bases). The germline gives CDR1 ENHRY, CDR2 SYGVKD. Trimming took off 5 bases at V and 5 bases at J, with 12 bases between the two ends. The CDR3 has 14 residues. The CDR3 loop reads CAISSGTPTGELFF. CDR3 bases: TGTGCCATCAGTTCCGGGACTCCGACCGGGGAGCTGTTTTTT.

The V gene is TRBV7-9, the J gene TRBJ1-6; D is unclear. V lost 5 bases to trimming and J lost 10 bases, with 12 bases between them. This CDR3 is 13 amino acids long. In germline, CDR1 is SEHNR, CDR2 FQNEAQ (reference sequence). CDR3 in DNA: TGTGCCAGCAGCCCGAGGGCGGGATCACCCCTCCACTTT. Residues: CASSPRAGSPLHF.

The J gene is TRBJ1-1, the V gene TRBV19; D perhaps matches TRBD1 (5 bases). CDR3 length equals 12 residues. CDR1 LNHDA and CDR2 SQIVND come from the germline V gene (reference sequence). V lost 6 bases and J lost 6, with 11 bases in between. The CDR3 reads CASRSGQPEAFF. The DNA of the CDR3 is TGTGCCAGTAGGAGTGGACAACCTGAAGCTTTCTTT.